This T cell receptor beta chain was recorded in a study of T-cell memory formation after mild COVID-19. About this clonotype itself: Antigen: not known.

Study-wide results and caveats: Day 15 to 85 contracting clones showed balanced CD4/CD8; day 15 to 37 expanders favored CD4+. The finding that pre-infection memory included some responding clones suggested that cross-reactive memory joined.

Trimming left V 6 bases short and J 5 bases short, with 7 bases between. The CDR3 is 11 residues long. The germline V gene has CDR1 SGHAT and CDR2 FQNNGV. 5'RACE primed from the constant segment yielded TCR alpha and TCR beta cDNA libraries bearing sample barcodes and UMIs. TCRdb recomputed calls from the 5' RACE reads with MiXCR, one row per CDR3 protein. Of about 200,000 distinct CDR3 sequences in the sample, around 9.1% were seen once. This rearrangement joins TRBV11-2 to TRBJ2-5, with no clear D. The source of this sequence is a man younger than 30 who had mild COVID-19 (a few samples of this study predate the infection). Cell type and time point are not known. Specimen: PBMCs or a T cell subset sorted from them (not recorded which). CDR3 in amino acids: CASSFVETQYF. The CDR3 region has the DNA TGTGCCAGCAGTTTCGTGGAGACCCAGTACTTC. Full variable domain (rest looked up from reference TRBV11-2 and TRBJ2-5): EAGVAQSPRYKIIEKRQSVAFWCNPISGHATLYWYQQILGQGPKLLIQFQNNGVVDDSQLPKDRFSAERLKGVDSTLKIQPAKLEDSAVYLCASSFVETQYFGPGTRLLVL.